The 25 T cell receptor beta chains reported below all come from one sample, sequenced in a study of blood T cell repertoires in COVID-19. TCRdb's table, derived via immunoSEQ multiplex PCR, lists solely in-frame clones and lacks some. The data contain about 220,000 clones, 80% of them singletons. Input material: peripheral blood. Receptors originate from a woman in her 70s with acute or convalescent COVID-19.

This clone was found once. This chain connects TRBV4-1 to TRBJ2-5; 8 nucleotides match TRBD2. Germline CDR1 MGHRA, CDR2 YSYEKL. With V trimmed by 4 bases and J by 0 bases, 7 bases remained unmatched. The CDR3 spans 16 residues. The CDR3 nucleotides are TGCGCCAGCAGCCCCGGGGGGGGCCCCGACCAAGAGACCCAGTACTTC. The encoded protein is CASSPGGGPDQETQYF.

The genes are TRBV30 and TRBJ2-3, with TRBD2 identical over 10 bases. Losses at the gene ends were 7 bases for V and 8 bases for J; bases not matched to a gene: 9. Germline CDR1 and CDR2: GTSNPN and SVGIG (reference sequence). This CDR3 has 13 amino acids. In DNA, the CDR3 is TGTGCCTACACGCTAGCGGGGGCGGGTACGCAGTATTTT. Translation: CAYTLAGAGTQYF.

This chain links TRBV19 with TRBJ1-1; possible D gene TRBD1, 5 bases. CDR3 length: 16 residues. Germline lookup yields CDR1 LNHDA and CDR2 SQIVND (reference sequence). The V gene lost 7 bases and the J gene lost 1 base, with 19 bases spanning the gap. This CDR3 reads CASIPEGNRRNTEAFF. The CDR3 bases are TGTGCCAGTATCCCGGAGGGGAACAGAAGGAACACTGAAGCTTTCTTT.

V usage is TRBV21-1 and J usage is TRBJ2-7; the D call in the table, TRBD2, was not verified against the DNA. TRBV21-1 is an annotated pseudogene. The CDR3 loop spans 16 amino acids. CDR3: CASSPVRLAGLYEQYF. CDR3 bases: TGTGCCAGCAGCCCGGTTAGACTAGCGGGGCTCTACGAGCAGTACTTC.

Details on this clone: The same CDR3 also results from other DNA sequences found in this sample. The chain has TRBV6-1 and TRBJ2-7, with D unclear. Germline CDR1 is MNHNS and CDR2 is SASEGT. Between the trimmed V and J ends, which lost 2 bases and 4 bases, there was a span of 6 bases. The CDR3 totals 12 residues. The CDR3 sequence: CASSERGYEQYV. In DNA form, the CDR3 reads TGTGCCAGCAGTGAAAGAGGTTACGAGCAGTACGTC.

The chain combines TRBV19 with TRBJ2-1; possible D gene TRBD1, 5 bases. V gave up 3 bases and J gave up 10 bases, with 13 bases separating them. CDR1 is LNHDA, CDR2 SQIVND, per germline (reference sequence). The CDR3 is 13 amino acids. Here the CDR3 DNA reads TGTGCCAGTAGTATCCAGGGCAAGGGGGAGCAGTTCTTC. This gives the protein CASSIQGKGEQFF.

The CDR3 loop reads CATAAPLTDTQYF. The CDR3 coding sequence is TGTGCCACCGCGGCGCCGCTCACAGATACGCAGTATTTT. The chain links TRBV24-1 to TRBJ2-3; D is ambiguous. CDR3 length: 13 amino acids. Between the trimmed V and J ends, which lost 9 bases and 2 bases, there was a span of 11 bases. Germline V gene lookup returns CDR1 KGHDR and CDR2 SFDVKD.

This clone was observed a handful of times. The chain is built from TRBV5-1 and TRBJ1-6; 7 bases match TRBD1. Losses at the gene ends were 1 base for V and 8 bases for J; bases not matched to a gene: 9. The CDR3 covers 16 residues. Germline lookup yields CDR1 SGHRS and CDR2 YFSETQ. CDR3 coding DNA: TGCGCCAGCAGCTTGTCTCAGGGGGGAATGGATTCACCCCTCCACTTT. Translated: CASSLSQGGMDSPLHF.

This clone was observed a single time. Here the CDR3 reads CASSGTDVWSYTF. The CDR3 DNA reads as TGTGCCAGCAGTGGGACAGACGTGTGGAGCTACACCTTC. The rearrangement uses TRBV2 and TRBJ1-2, with D perhaps matching TRBD1 (6 bases). V lost 4 bases and J lost 9, with 15 bases in between. Germline V gene data show CDR1 as SNHLY and CDR2 as FYNNEI. The CDR3 runs 13 residues.

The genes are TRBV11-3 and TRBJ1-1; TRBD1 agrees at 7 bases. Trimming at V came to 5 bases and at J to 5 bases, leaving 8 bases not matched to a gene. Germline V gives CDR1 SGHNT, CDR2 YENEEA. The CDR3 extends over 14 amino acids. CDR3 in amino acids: CASSEGQTGTEAFF. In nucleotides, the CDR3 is TGTGCCAGCAGCGAGGGACAGACGGGAACTGAAGCTTTCTTT. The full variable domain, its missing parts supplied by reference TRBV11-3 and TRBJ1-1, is EAGVVQSPRYKIIEKKQPVAFWCNPISGHNTLYWYLQNLGQGPELLIRYENEEAVDDSQLPKDRFSAERLKGVDSTLKIQPAELGDSAVYLCASSEGQTGTEAFFGQGTRLTVV.

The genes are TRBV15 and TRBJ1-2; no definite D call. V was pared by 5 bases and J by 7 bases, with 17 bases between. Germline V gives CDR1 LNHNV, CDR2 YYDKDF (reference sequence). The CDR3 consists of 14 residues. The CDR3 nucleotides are TGTGCCACCAGCGGCCCCAGAGGTGTGCTTGGCTACACCTTC. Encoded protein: CATSGPRGVLGYTF.

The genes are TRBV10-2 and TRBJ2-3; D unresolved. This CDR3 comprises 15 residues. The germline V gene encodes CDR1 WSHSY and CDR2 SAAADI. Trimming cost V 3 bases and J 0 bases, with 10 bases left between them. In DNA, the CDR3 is TGCGCCAGCAGTGATTCAGGTTCTAGCACAGATACGCAGTATTTT. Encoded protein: CASSDSGSSTDTQYF.

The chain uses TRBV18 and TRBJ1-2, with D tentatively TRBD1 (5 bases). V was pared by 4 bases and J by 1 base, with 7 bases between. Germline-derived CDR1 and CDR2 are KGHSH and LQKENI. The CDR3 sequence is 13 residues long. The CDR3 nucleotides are TGTGCCAGCTCACAGACAGATAACTATGGCTACACCTTC. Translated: CASSQTDNYGYTF.

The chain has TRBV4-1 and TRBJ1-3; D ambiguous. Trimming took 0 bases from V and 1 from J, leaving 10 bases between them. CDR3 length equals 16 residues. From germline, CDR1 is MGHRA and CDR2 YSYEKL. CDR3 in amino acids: CASSQEMRNSGNTIYF. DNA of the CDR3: TGCGCCAGCAGCCAAGAGATGAGAAATTCTGGAAACACCATATATTTT.

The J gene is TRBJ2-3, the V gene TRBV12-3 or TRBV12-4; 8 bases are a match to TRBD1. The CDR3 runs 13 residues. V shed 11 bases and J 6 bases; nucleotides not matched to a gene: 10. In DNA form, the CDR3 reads TGTGCCTGCAAGACAGGGGAGCGCGATACGCAGTATTTT. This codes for CACKTGERDTQYF.

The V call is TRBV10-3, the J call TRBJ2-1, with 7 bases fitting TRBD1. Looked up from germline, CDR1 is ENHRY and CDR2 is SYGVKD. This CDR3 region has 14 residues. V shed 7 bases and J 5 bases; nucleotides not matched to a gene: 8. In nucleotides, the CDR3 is TGTGCCATCACTGACAGGGTTACTCACAATGAGCAGTTCTTC. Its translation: CAITDRVTHNEQFF.

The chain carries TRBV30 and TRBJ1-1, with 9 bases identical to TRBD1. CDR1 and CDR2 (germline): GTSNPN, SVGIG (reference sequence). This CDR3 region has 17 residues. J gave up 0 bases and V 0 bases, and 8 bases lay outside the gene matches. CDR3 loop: CAWSVGQGPLLNTEAFF. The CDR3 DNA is TGTGCCTGGAGTGTAGGACAGGGGCCACTTTTGAACACTGAAGCTTTCTTT.

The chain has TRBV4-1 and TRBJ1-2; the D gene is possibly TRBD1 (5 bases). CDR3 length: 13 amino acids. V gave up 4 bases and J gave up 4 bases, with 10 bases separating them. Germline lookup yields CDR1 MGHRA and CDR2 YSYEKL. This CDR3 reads CASSLDNVYGYTF. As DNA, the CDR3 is TGCGCCAGCAGCCTGGACAACGTCTATGGCTACACCTTC.

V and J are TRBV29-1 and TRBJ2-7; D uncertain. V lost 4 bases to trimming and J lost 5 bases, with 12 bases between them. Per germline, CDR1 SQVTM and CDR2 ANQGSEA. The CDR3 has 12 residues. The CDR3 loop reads CSVGEYANEQYF. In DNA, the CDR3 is TGCAGCGTTGGAGAATACGCTAACGAGCAGTACTTC.

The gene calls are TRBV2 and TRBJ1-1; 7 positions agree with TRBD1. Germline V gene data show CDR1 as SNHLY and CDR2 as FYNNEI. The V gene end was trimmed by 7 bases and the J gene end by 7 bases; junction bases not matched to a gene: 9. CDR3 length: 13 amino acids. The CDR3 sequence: CASIRGQGGEAFF. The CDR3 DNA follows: TGTGCCAGCATTAGGGGGCAGGGGGGTGAAGCTTTCTTT.

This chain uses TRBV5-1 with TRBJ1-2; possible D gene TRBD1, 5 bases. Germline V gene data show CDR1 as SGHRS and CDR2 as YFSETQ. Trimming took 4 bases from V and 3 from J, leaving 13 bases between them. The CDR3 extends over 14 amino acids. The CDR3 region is CASSPAGVDYGYTF. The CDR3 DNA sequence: TGCGCCAGCAGCCCAGCGGGGGTAGACTATGGCTACACCTTC.

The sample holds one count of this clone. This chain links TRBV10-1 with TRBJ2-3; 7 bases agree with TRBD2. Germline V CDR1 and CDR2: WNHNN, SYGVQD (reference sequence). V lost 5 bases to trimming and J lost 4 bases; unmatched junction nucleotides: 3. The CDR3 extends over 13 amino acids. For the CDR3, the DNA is TGCGCCAGCAGTTTCGGGGGGTCAGATACGCAGTATTTT. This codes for CASSFGGSDTQYF.

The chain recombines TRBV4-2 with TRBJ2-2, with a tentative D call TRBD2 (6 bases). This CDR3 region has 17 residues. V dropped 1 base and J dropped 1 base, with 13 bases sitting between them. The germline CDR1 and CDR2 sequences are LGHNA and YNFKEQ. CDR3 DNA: TGTGCCAGCAGCCAAGGGGCTATAGCGGTGAACACCGGGGAGCTGTTTTTT. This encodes CASSQGAIAVNTGELFF.

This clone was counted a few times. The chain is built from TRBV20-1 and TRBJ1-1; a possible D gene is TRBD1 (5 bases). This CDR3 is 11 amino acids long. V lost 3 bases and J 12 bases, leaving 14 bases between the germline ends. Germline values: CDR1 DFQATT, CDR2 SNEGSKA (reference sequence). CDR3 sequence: CSARAAGSTFF. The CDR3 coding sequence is TGCAGTGCTAGGGCGGCAGGGTCGACTTTCTTT.

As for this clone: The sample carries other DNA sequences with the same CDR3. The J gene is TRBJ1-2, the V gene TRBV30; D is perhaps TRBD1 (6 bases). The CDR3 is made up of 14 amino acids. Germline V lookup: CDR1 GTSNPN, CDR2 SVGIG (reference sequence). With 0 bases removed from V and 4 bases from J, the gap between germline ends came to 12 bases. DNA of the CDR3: TGTGCCTGGAGTGTACGGGGGGGGCCCTATGGCTACACCTTC. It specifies CAWSVRGGPYGYTF. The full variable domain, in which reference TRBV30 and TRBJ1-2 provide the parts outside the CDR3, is SQTIHQWPATLVQPVGSPLSLECTVEGTSNPNLYWYRQAAGRGLQLLFYSVGIGQISSEVPQNLSASRPQDRQFILSSKKLLLSDSGFYLCAWSVRGGPYGYTFGSGTRLTVV.